These 32 T cell receptor beta chains originate from one sample sequenced in a study of T cell responses to AZD1222 COVID-19 vaccine. Produced via immunoSEQ multiplex PCR; TCRdb's table is partial and in-frame only. The repertoire holds 50,000 to 70,000 clones, with about 88% as singletons. Sequenced material: peripheral blood, taken 28 days after the second AZD1222 dose. These receptors all stem from an adult who received the AZD1222 COVID-19 vaccine.

This chain uses TRBV27 with TRBJ1-2, with D unresolved. This CDR3 comprises 11 residues. The ends were cut back, 6 bases at V and 1 base at J, with 3 bases in the middle. Per the germline V gene, CDR1 is MNHEY and CDR2 is SMNVEV (reference sequence). In DNA, the CDR3 is TGTGCCAGCAGGGATAACTATGGCTACACCTTC. Translating gives CASRDNYGYTF.

The gene calls are TRBV7-8 and TRBJ1-2; D is unresolved. Trimming left V 3 bases short and J 5 bases short, with 16 bases between. The germline V gene encodes CDR1 SGHVS and CDR2 FQNEAQ. The CDR3 has 15 residues. The DNA of the CDR3 is TGTGCCAGCAGCTTTTCGGGCCATTCGATTTATGGCTACACCTTC. Protein product: CASSFSGHSIYGYTF.

The rearrangement joins TRBV7-2 to TRBJ1-5; 10 positions agree with TRBD1. Germline-derived CDR1 and CDR2 are SGHTA and FQGNSA. The CDR3 length is 16 residues. V lost 1 base, J lost 3 bases, and 3 bases stayed unmatched. The DNA for the CDR3 is TGTGCCAGCAGCTTAGAGGGACAGGGGAACAATCAGCCCCAGCATTTT. It yields the protein CASSLEGQGNNQPQHF.

This clone appeared a few times. This chain uses TRBV5-1 with TRBJ1-1; no definite D call. The V gene lost 5 bases and the J gene lost 7 bases, with 12 bases spanning the gap. This CDR3 contains 12 residues. Germline CDR1 is SGHRS and CDR2 is YFSETQ. The CDR3 nucleotides read TGCGCCAGCAGGCAACAGCAAAATGAAGCTTTCTTT. Translation: CASRQQQNEAFF.

The genes are TRBV6-1 and TRBJ1-5, with 10 bases fitting TRBD1. The CDR3 length is 16 residues. CDR1 and CDR2 from the germline V gene are MNHNS and SASEGT. J gave up 5 bases and V 4 bases, and 8 bases lay outside the gene matches. This chain's CDR3 is CASSGRDRGGDQPQHF. DNA of the CDR3: TGTGCCAGCAGTGGGAGGGACAGGGGAGGGGATCAGCCCCAGCATTTT.

For the CDR3, the DNA is TGTGCCAGCACTAAAAGGACAGGGGTTTCAGGCGAGCAGTACTTC. It translates to CASTKRTGVSGEQYF. V gene TRBV6-5 combines with J gene TRBJ2-7; 9 bases line up with TRBD1. CDR1 and CDR2 (germline): MNHEY, SVGAGI. The CDR3 totals 15 residues. J gave up 6 bases and V 7 bases, and 13 bases lay outside the gene matches.

This chain joins TRBV28 and TRBJ2-1; D is perhaps TRBD2 (6 bases). The CDR3 has 14 residues. The V end lost 5 bases, the J end lost 10 bases, and 18 bases lay between the germline ends. The V gene's germline CDR1 is MDHEN and CDR2 SYDVKM. CDR3 sequence (DNA): TGTGCCAGCAGTGGGAGGTGGTCCCTGGGAGAGCAGTTCTTC. It yields the protein CASSGRWSLGEQFF.

The chain employs TRBV20-1 and TRBJ2-3, with D possibly TRBD1 on 6 matching bases. Germline loops: CDR1 DFQATT, CDR2 SNEGSKA (reference sequence). CDR3 length: 15 amino acids. V lost 3 bases to trimming and J lost 1 base, with 14 bases between them. The CDR3 nucleotides read TGCAGTGCTAGTATCAGGGACATCGGCACAGATACGCAGTATTTT. It encodes CSASIRDIGTDTQYF.

The chain recombines TRBV3-1 (or the pseudogene TRBV3-2) with TRBJ2-7; D perhaps matches TRBD1 (5 bases). V shed 3 bases and J shed 6 bases, with 12 bases lying between them. The CDR3 covers 13 residues. Germline V gene data show CDR1 as LGHDT and CDR2 as YNNKEL (reference sequence). The CDR3 is CASSQNRISEQYF. The CDR3 region has the DNA TGTGCCAGCAGCCAGAACAGGATTAGCGAGCAGTACTTC.

This clone was detected only once. V gene TRBV6-5 combines with J gene TRBJ2-7, with D perhaps being TRBD1 or TRBD2 (6 bases each). The CDR3 has 15 amino acids. Trimming took 0 bases from V and 4 from J, leaving 13 bases between them. Germline assignment: CDR1 MNHEY and CDR2 SVGAGI. CDR3: CASSYSGQGRYEQYF. The CDR3 bases are TGTGCCAGCAGTTACTCGGGGCAGGGGAGGTACGAGCAGTACTTC.

This clone was observed a single time. This chain links TRBV5-1 with TRBJ1-1, with D unresolved. This CDR3 is 14 amino acids long. Per the germline V gene, CDR1 is SGHRS and CDR2 is YFSETQ. Trimming removed 0 bases from V and 6 bases from J, with 12 bases in between. This CDR3 reads CASSLEQGLAEAFF. CDR3 in DNA: TGCGCCAGCAGCTTGGAGCAAGGGCTCGCTGAAGCTTTCTTT.

V is TRBV7-2 and J is TRBJ2-3; D gene ambiguous. This CDR3 has 12 residues. The V end was cut by 8 bases, the J end by 4 bases, with 10 bases between. CDR1 and CDR2 (germline): SGHTA, FQGNSA. The CDR3 sequence is CASGTRPDTQYF. The CDR3 bases are TGTGCCAGCGGTACGAGGCCAGATACGCAGTATTTT.

This clone was counted between two and nine times. J is TRBJ2-2 and V is TRBV7-9; D could derive from TRBD1 or TRBD2 (6 bases each). The CDR3 covers 15 residues. Trimming stripped 2 bases from V and 4 bases from J, with 11 bases between. The germline V gene encodes CDR1 SEHNR and CDR2 FQNEAQ (reference sequence). The CDR3 loop is CASSLLGGPTGELFF. CDR3 coding DNA: TGTGCCAGCAGCTTACTGGGGGGCCCCACCGGGGAGCTGTTTTTT.

This chain joins TRBV7-2 and TRBJ2-1; no definite D call. V shed 0 bases and J shed 7 bases, with 7 bases lying between them. The germline gives CDR1 SGHTA, CDR2 FQGNSA. This CDR3 region has 13 residues. The CDR3 DNA sequence: TGTGCCAGCAGCTTAGCGATTAGGAATGAGCAGTTCTTC. It is translated as CASSLAIRNEQFF. The full variable domain, its missing parts supplied by reference TRBV7-2 and TRBJ2-1, is GAGVSQSPSNKVTEKGKDVELRCDPISGHTALYWYRQSLGQGLEFLIYFQGNSAPDKSGLPSDRFSAERTGGSVSTLTIQRTQQEDSAVYLCASSLAIRNEQFFGPGTRLTVL.

This CDR3 is CASSSELKPQHF. The CDR3 DNA follows: TGTGCCAGCAGTTCGGAGCTTAAGCCCCAGCATTTT. The chain uses TRBV28 and TRBJ1-5, with D uncertain. In germline, CDR1 is MDHEN, CDR2 SYDVKM. Trimming took 4 bases from V and 8 from J, leaving 9 bases between them. The length of the CDR3 is 12 residues.

The CDR3 is CASSQETGFSAGFPYEQYF. CDR3 in DNA: TGTGCCAGCAGCCAAGAAACCGGCTTTTCCGCGGGCTTTCCTTACGAGCAGTACTTC. The chain carries TRBV4-2 and TRBJ2-7, with D perhaps matching TRBD2 (5 bases). This CDR3 region has 19 residues. Germline CDR1 is LGHNA and CDR2 is YNFKEQ. With 0 bases removed from V and 4 bases from J, the gap between germline ends came to 25 bases.

V and J are TRBV6-5 and TRBJ1-1, with TRBD1 matching over 10 bases. With 4 bases clipped from V and 11 bases from J, the junction kept 10 bases outside the gene matches. Germline values: CDR1 MNHEY, CDR2 SVGAGI. There are 14 residues in the CDR3. The DNA of the CDR3 is TGTGCCAGCAGTTCCTCCCGACAGGGGGCGCGTGCTTTCTTT. Translating gives CASSSSRQGARAFF.

The chain has TRBV5-6 and TRBJ2-7, with D possibly matching TRBD2 (5 bases). Germline CDR1 is SGHDT and CDR2 is YYEEEE. Trimming took off 3 bases at V and 2 bases at J, with 9 bases between the two ends. The CDR3 extends over 13 amino acids. The CDR3 region is CASSSRVTYEQYF. CDR3 DNA: TGTGCCAGCAGCTCGAGGGTTACCTACGAGCAGTACTTC. Full variable domain (rest looked up from reference TRBV5-6 and TRBJ2-7): DAGVTQSPTHLIKTRGQQVTLRCSPKSGHDTVSWYQQALGQGPQFIFQYYEEEERQRGNFPDRFSGHQFPNYSSELNVNALLLGDSALYLCASSSRVTYEQYFGPGTRLTVT.

The V call is TRBV5-1, the J call TRBJ2-1; 10 bases map to TRBD1. Germline assignment: CDR1 SGHRS and CDR2 YFSETQ. V trimming: 6 bases; J trimming: 5 bases; junction bases outside the gene matches: 8. This CDR3 is 15 amino acids long. CDR3 nucleotides: TGCGCCAGCAACCAAGGACAGGGGGTCCACAATGAGCAGTTCTTC. Its translation is CASNQGQGVHNEQFF.

This chain links TRBV6-7 with TRBJ2-2, with 7 bases lining up with TRBD1. TRBV6-7 is classed as an ORF, of uncertain function. V gave up 6 bases and J gave up 1 base; unmatched junction bases: 2. The CDR3 totals 14 residues. The CDR3 region has the DNA TGTGCCAGCAGCCGACAGGGGAACACCGGGGAGCTGTTTTTT. Protein sequence: CASSRQGNTGELFF.

J is TRBJ1-2 and V is TRBV29-1; D ambiguous. Trimming took 7 bases from V and 8 from J, leaving 29 bases between them. The CDR3 is made up of 16 amino acids. Germline V CDR1 and CDR2: SQVTM, ANQGSEA. The CDR3 DNA reads as TGCAGCGCCCCGGTCTGCCACAGTGGTCCCACAAGCGGCTACACCTTC. This codes for CSAPVCHSGPTSGYTF.

This chain links TRBV29-1 with TRBJ2-2; 11 bases agree with TRBD2. The CDR3 covers 14 residues. Germline assignment: CDR1 SQVTM and CDR2 ANQGSEA. Trimming cost V 6 bases and J 3 bases; bases outside gene matches: 3. The CDR3 sequence is CSVGLAAHTGELFF. The CDR3 nucleotides read TGCAGCGTGGGACTAGCGGCCCACACCGGGGAGCTGTTTTTT.

This chain connects TRBV5-1 to TRBJ2-1, with 8 bases that match TRBD1. The junction had 7 bases not matched to a gene; V was cut back by 2 bases and J by 3 bases. Germline-derived CDR1 and CDR2 are SGHRS and YFSETQ. The CDR3 is 16 residues long. The CDR3 DNA reads TGCGCCAGCAGCTTAGGCCCGACAGGGGACTACAATGAGCAGTTCTTC. Translated: CASSLGPTGDYNEQFF.

Of note for this clone: One end of the junction is discordant with germline, which a read error may explain. V is TRBV7-7 and J is TRBJ2-1; no reliable D call. CDR1 is SSHAT and CDR2 is FNYEAQ in the germline V gene (reference sequence). The CDR3 is 15 amino acids. In DNA form, the CDR3 reads TGTGCTAGCAGCCCCCATGTGAAACTCTACAATGAGCAGTTCTTC. Translated, it gives CASSPHVKLYNEQFF.

In this sample, this clone turned up once. The V gene is TRBV19, the J gene TRBJ1-5, with 9 bases that match TRBD1. Germline CDR1 and CDR2: LNHDA and SQIVND (reference sequence). V gave up 6 bases and J gave up 4 bases; unmatched junction bases: 10. This CDR3 region has 16 residues. CDR3: CASSIIPGQGNQPQHF. CDR3 bases: TGTGCCAGTAGCATTATACCGGGACAGGGTAATCAGCCCCAGCATTTT.

V usage is TRBV24-1 and J usage is TRBJ1-1; possible D gene TRBD1, 6 bases. The CDR3 length is 14 residues. CDR1 and CDR2 (germline): KGHDR, SFDVKD. V gave up 2 bases and J gave up 7 bases, with 13 bases separating them. CDR3 amino acids: CATSDWTQGGEAFF. DNA for the CDR3: TGTGCCACCAGTGATTGGACACAGGGCGGTGAAGCTTTCTTT.

This chain uses TRBV2 with TRBJ2-2; a possible D gene is TRBD2 (6 bases). V lost 7 bases and J lost 0, with 15 bases in between. The CDR3 extends over 16 amino acids. Germline loops: CDR1 SNHLY, CDR2 FYNNEI. CDR3 bases: TGTGCCAGCAAGGAGGGGCGCACGACGAACACCGGGGAGCTGTTTTTT. The encoded protein is CASKEGRTTNTGELFF. Full variable domain (remainder filled in from reference TRBV2 and TRBJ2-2): EPEVTQTPSHQVTQMGQEVILRCVPISNHLYFYWYRQILGQKVEFLVSFYNNEISEKSEIFDDQFSVERPDGSNFTLKIRSTKLEDSAMYFCASKEGRTTNTGELFFGEGSRLTVL.

V usage is TRBV5-1 and J usage is TRBJ1-2; possible D gene TRBD1, 5 bases. Per germline, CDR1 SGHRS and CDR2 YFSETQ. V was clipped by 4 bases and J by 4 bases, with 11 bases between them. The CDR3 loop spans 13 amino acids. For the CDR3, the DNA is TGCGCCAGCAGCGTGGACACATTCTATGGCTACACCTTC. Translated, it gives CASSVDTFYGYTF.

This clone has more than one count but fewer than ten. The chain joins TRBV19 to TRBJ2-1; perhaps TRBD2 as D (7 bases). Looked up from germline, CDR1 is LNHDA and CDR2 is SQIVND (reference sequence). This CDR3 has 16 amino acids. Trimming took 1 base from V and 7 from J, leaving 17 bases between them. CDR3 sequence (DNA): TGTGCCAGTAGTATAGTCTTTGGCGGGGGCGGAAATGAGCAGTTCTTC. Amino acid sequence: CASSIVFGGGGNEQFF.

This chain joins TRBV12-3 or TRBV12-4 and TRBJ1-2, with D possibly matching TRBD1 (5 bases). V dropped 3 bases and J dropped 3 bases, with 8 bases sitting between them. The CDR3 is 13 residues long. Here the CDR3 DNA reads TGTGCCAGCAGTTTGGGACCCGACTATGGCTACACCTTC. Residues: CASSLGPDYGYTF.

This rearrangement joins TRBV2 to TRBJ2-4; the D is unclear. The germline V gene encodes CDR1 SNHLY and CDR2 FYNNEI. The CDR3 sequence is 14 residues long. Trimming took 6 bases from V and 3 from J, leaving 12 bases between them. CDR3 nucleotides: TGTGCCAGCAGCGGCCACGGTGGCAAAAACATTCAGTACTTC. It is translated as CASSGHGGKNIQYF. Full variable domain (missing parts from reference TRBV2 and TRBJ2-4): EPEVTQTPSHQVTQMGQEVILRCVPISNHLYFYWYRQILGQKVEFLVSFYNNEISEKSEIFDDQFSVERPDGSNFTLKIRSTKLEDSAMYFCASSGHGGKNIQYFGAGTRLSVL.

The chain's CDR3 is CASSLNHPDTQYF. In DNA, the CDR3 is TGTGCCAGCAGCCTTAATCACCCAGATACGCAGTATTTT. The chain recombines TRBV7-2 with TRBJ2-3; D is uncertain. Trimming took 5 bases from V and 4 from J, leaving 10 bases between them. The CDR3 runs 13 residues. Germline CDR1 SGHTA, CDR2 FQGNSA. Full variable domain (missing parts from reference TRBV7-2 and TRBJ2-3): GAGVSQSPSNKVTEKGKDVELRCDPISGHTALYWYRQSLGQGLEFLIYFQGNSAPDKSGLPSDRFSAERTGGSVSTLTIQRTQQEDSAVYLCASSLNHPDTQYFGPGTRLTVL.